This is a list of T cell receptor beta chains from one sample in a study of blood T cell repertoires in COVID-19. Assay: immunoSEQ multiplex PCR; the TCRdb copy retains only in-frame clones and omits some. The profile shows about 130,000 clones, 70% to 85% of them singletons. Sequencing used peripheral blood. The receptors shown here come from a woman older than 75 with acute or convalescent COVID-19. The CDR3 runs from the conserved cysteine through the conserved F or W. A D gene is named only where the DNA matches it firmly. Clone size, where shown, is once, few, many, or a class for clones that have expanded.

size: NA
J: TRBJ2-5
D: TRBD1
V: TRBV19
CDR3: CASRGWTGRQETQYF
DNA: TGTGCCAGTAGAGGGTGGACAGGACGGCAAGAGACCCAGTACTTC

size: NA
J: TRBJ1-1
D: NA
V: TRBV18
CDR3: CASTLDSGVTEAFF
DNA: TGTGCCAGCACTTTGGACAGTGGAGTAACTGAAGCTTTCTTT

size: NA
J: TRBJ2-7
D: TRBD1
V: TRBV5-6
CDR3: CASSGGTGPYEQYF
DNA: TGTGCCAGCAGCGGCGGGACAGGACCCTACGAGCAGTACTTC

size: NA
J: TRBJ1-6
D: TRBD1
V: TRBV5-1
CDR3: CASSFSGTGAMALHF
DNA: TGCGCCAGCAGCTTCTCCGGGACAGGGGCTATGGCCCTCCACTTT

size: NA
J: TRBJ1-2
D: NA
V: TRBV6-5
CDR3: CASTGGRYGYTF
DNA: TGTGCCAGCACCGGGGGACGGTATGGCTACACCTTC

size: NA
J: TRBJ2-1
D: NA
V: TRBV5-4
CDR3: CASSEAVGSYNEQFF
DNA: TGTGCCAGCAGCGAAGCGGTTGGCTCCTACAATGAGCAGTTCTTC

size: NA
J: TRBJ1-3
D: NA
V: TRBV9
CDR3: CASSVVSWGPSGNTIYF
DNA: TGTGCCAGCAGCGTAGTCTCCTGGGGCCCCTCTGGAAACACCATATATTTT

size: NA
J: TRBJ2-5
D: NA
V: TRBV5-6
CDR3: CASSSWAGMGTQYF
DNA: TGTGCCAGCAGCTCCTGGGCAGGGATGGGGACCCAGTACTTC

size: NA
J: TRBJ1-1
D: NA
V: TRBV12-3/TRBV12-4
CDR3: CAIIRVNTEAFF
DNA: TGTGCCATCATAAGAGTAAACACTGAAGCTTTCTTT

size: NA
J: TRBJ1-3
D: NA
V: TRBV7-6
CDR3: CASSPLSGNSGNTIYF
DNA: TGTGCCAGCAGCCCTCTGTCAGGGAACTCTGGAAACACCATATATTTT

size: NA
J: TRBJ2-5
D: TRBD1
V: TRBV9
CDR3: CASSVDRGYYGETQYF
DNA: TGTGCCAGCAGCGTTGACAGGGGGTATTACGGGGAGACCCAGTACTTC

size: NA
J: TRBJ2-5
D: TRBD1
V: TRBV2
CDR3: CASSRQGFETQYF
DNA: TGTGCCAGCAGTCGACAGGGGTTCGAGACCCAGTACTTC

size: NA
J: TRBJ1-5
D: NA
V: TRBV6-1
CDR3: CASSVESYAYNQPQHF
DNA: TGTGCCAGCAGTGTAGAATCGTATGCTTACAATCAGCCCCAGCATTTT

size: NA
J: TRBJ2-1
D: TRBD2
V: TRBV5-1
CDR3: CASSTGTSGGEEQFF
DNA: TGCGCCAGCAGCACAGGGACTAGCGGGGGGGAGGAGCAGTTCTTC

size: NA
J: TRBJ2-7
D: NA
V: TRBV2
CDR3: CASTGFYEQYF
DNA: TGTGCCAGCACAGGGTTTTACGAGCAGTACTTC

size: once
J: TRBJ1-2
D: NA
V: TRBV5-6
CDR3: CASSSLGERHRGHGYTF
DNA: TGTGCCAGCAGCTCTTTAGGTGAGAGACACCGGGGTCATGGCTACACCTTC

size: NA
J: TRBJ2-7
D: NA
V: TRBV9
CDR3: CASSVGSGSAYEQYF
DNA: TGTGCCAGCAGCGTAGGATCAGGGTCCGCCTACGAGCAGTACTTC

size: NA
J: TRBJ1-6
D: NA
V: TRBV7-9
CDR3: CASSARVLDNSPLHF
DNA: TGTGCCAGCAGCGCGAGGGTTTTGGATAATTCACCCCTCCACTTT

size: few
J: TRBJ1-5
D: TRBD1
V: TRBV2
CDR3: CASSDRTGDNQPQHF
DNA: TGTGCCAGCAGTGATCGGACAGGGGACAATCAGCCCCAGCATTTT

size: NA
J: TRBJ1-2
D: NA
V: TRBV3-1/TRBV3-2
CDR3: CASSRRGATNYGYTF
DNA: TGTGCCAGCAGCCGGCGGGGGGCCACGAACTATGGCTACACCTTC

size: NA
J: TRBJ2-5
D: TRBD2
V: TRBV13
CDR3: CASSWGLAKETQYF
DNA: TGTGCCAGCAGCTGGGGACTAGCGAAAGAGACCCAGTACTTC

size: NA
J: TRBJ2-3
D: TRBD2
V: TRBV24-1
CDR3: CATSDRGAGVGDTQYF
DNA: TGTGCCACCAGTGATCGGGGAGCGGGAGTGGGAGATACGCAGTATTTT

size: NA
J: TRBJ2-7
D: NA
V: TRBV3-1/TRBV3-2
CDR3: CASSQRSHQGYEQYF
DNA: TGTGCCAGCAGCCAACGGTCCCACCAGGGGTACGAGCAGTACTTC

size: NA
J: TRBJ2-3
D: TRBD2
V: TRBV3-1/TRBV3-2
CDR3: CASSARTSALFTDTQYF
DNA: TGTGCCAGCAGCGCACGCACTAGCGCCCTCTTCACAGATACGCAGTATTTT

size: few
J: TRBJ2-7
D: TRBD1
V: TRBV18
CDR3: CASSPPPGQGSLYEQYF
DNA: TGTGCCAGCTCACCACCCCCGGGACAGGGGTCCCTCTACGAGCAGTACTTC

size: NA
J: TRBJ1-1
D: NA
V: TRBV12-3/TRBV12-4
CDR3: CASRKGTATEAFF
DNA: TGTGCCAGCAGAAAAGGTACAGCCACTGAAGCTTTCTTT

size: NA
J: TRBJ2-5
D: NA
V: TRBV24-1
CDR3: CATQDSLAETQYF
DNA: TGTGCCACCCAAGACAGCCTTGCAGAGACCCAGTACTTC

size: NA
J: TRBJ2-7
D: TRBD2
V: TRBV27
CDR3: CASSLSIKRGSYEQYF
DNA: TGTGCCAGCAGTTTATCGATAAAGCGGGGCTCCTACGAGCAGTACTTC

size: NA
J: TRBJ2-5
D: TRBD1
V: TRBV19
CDR3: CASSGTNGTGMWETQYF
DNA: TGTGCCAGTAGTGGGACCAACGGGACAGGGATGTGGGAGACCCAGTACTTC

size: NA
J: TRBJ1-3
D: NA
V: TRBV4-3
CDR3: CASSQELGNTIYF
DNA: TGCGCCAGCAGCCAAGAGTTAGGAAACACCATATATTTT

size: NA
J: TRBJ2-3
D: TRBD1
V: TRBV5-1
CDR3: CASSPPGTEGTDTQYF
DNA: TGCGCCAGCAGCCCCCCGGGGACAGAGGGCACAGATACGCAGTATTTT

size: NA
J: TRBJ2-5
D: TRBD1
V: TRBV11-3
CDR3: CASSSGQQETQYF
DNA: TGTGCCAGCAGCTCGGGACAGCAAGAGACCCAGTACTTC

size: many
J: TRBJ2-3
D: TRBD1
V: TRBV7-9
CDR3: CASSRQGIGATDTQYF
DNA: TGTGCCAGCAGCCGACAGGGGATAGGGGCGACAGATACGCAGTATTTT

size: once
J: TRBJ1-4
D: TRBD1
V: TRBV30
CDR3: CAWSRGLGEKLFF
DNA: TGTGCCTGGTCCAGGGGGCTCGGGGAAAAACTGTTTTTT

size: NA
J: TRBJ2-3
D: NA
V: TRBV4-2
CDR3: CASSQDLRGGATDTQYF
DNA: TGTGCCAGCAGCCAAGATCTAAGGGGGGGGGCGACAGATACGCAGTATTTT

size: NA
J: TRBJ2-2
D: TRBD2
V: TRBV10-2
CDR3: CASSEWASGNTGELFF
DNA: TGCGCCAGCAGTGAGTGGGCTAGCGGTAACACCGGGGAGCTGTTTTTT

size: NA
J: TRBJ2-7
D: NA
V: TRBV4-3
CDR3: CASSPPTGEQYF
DNA: TGCGCCAGCAGCCCCCCAACCGGCGAGCAGTACTTC

size: NA
J: TRBJ2-7
D: NA
V: TRBV6-5
CDR3: CASNRLDSEQYF
DNA: TGTGCCAGCAACCGCCTGGACAGTGAGCAGTACTTC

size: NA
J: TRBJ2-7
D: TRBD1
V: TRBV5-4
CDR3: CASMPGQGHEQYF
DNA: TGTGCCAGCATGCCGGGACAGGGCCACGAGCAGTACTTC

size: few
J: TRBJ2-1
D: NA
V: TRBV11-2
CDR3: CASTRIAYNEQFF
DNA: TGTGCCAGCACGCGGATCGCGTACAATGAGCAGTTCTTC

size: NA
J: TRBJ2-3
D: TRBD2
V: TRBV7-2
CDR3: CASSETSGRTDTQYF
DNA: TGTGCCAGCAGCGAGACTAGCGGGCGCACAGATACGCAGTATTTT

size: NA
J: TRBJ2-7
D: NA
V: TRBV30
CDR3: CAWSGAGTLSEQYF
DNA: TGTGCCTGGAGTGGAGCAGGGACTTTAAGCGAGCAGTACTTC

size: NA
J: TRBJ1-4
D: TRBD1
V: TRBV7-9
CDR3: CASSLAAGGGPNEKLFF
DNA: TGTGCCAGCAGCTTAGCGGCAGGGGGCGGACCTAATGAAAAACTGTTTTTT

size: NA
J: TRBJ2-1
D: TRBD1
V: TRBV19
CDR3: CASSMMQGAQNEQFF
DNA: TGTGCCAGTAGTATGATGCAGGGGGCGCAGAATGAGCAGTTCTTC

size: few
J: TRBJ2-7
D: TRBD1
V: TRBV5-1
CDR3: CASSSGTGSSEQYF
DNA: TGCGCCAGCAGCTCCGGGACAGGGTCGTCGGAGCAGTACTTC

size: few
J: TRBJ1-1
D: TRBD1
V: TRBV5-6
CDR3: CASSLGQGAYLGTEAFF
DNA: TGTGCCAGCAGCTTGGGCCAGGGGGCGTATTTGGGCACTGAAGCTTTCTTT

size: NA
J: TRBJ2-3
D: NA
V: TRBV4-1
CDR3: CASSQEFGAGGDTQYF
DNA: TGCGCCAGCAGCCAAGAATTCGGGGCCGGGGGAGATACGCAGTATTTT

size: NA
J: TRBJ2-2
D: NA
V: TRBV7-2
CDR3: CASSRTYPGELFF
DNA: TGTGCCAGCAGCCGAACCTATCCCGGGGAGCTGTTTTTT

size: NA
J: TRBJ1-5
D: TRBD1
V: TRBV7-8
CDR3: CASSSTGSNQPQHF
DNA: TGTGCCAGCAGCTCGACAGGGAGCAATCAGCCCCAGCATTTT

size: NA
J: TRBJ2-7
D: TRBD1
V: TRBV27
CDR3: CASSATTGGSTISGSLYEQYF
DNA: TGTGCCAGCAGTGCCACGACAGGGGGCAGCACTATCAGCGGGTCCCTCTACGAGCAGTACTTC

size: NA
J: TRBJ2-3
D: TRBD1
V: TRBV6-1
CDR3: CASSERFRGLTDTQYF
DNA: TGTGCCAGCAGTGAACGCTTCAGGGGGCTCACAGATACGCAGTATTTT

size: once
J: TRBJ2-7
D: TRBD2
V: TRBV6-2/TRBV6-3
CDR3: CASSYSSWSGGTYEQYF
DNA: TGTGCCAGCAGTTACTCGTCGTGGAGCGGGGGCACCTACGAGCAGTACTTC

size: NA
J: TRBJ1-1
D: TRBD1
V: TRBV5-6
CDR3: CASSLADRGLLWGTEAFF
DNA: TGTGCCAGCAGCTTGGCCGACAGGGGATTGTTATGGGGCACTGAAGCTTTCTTT

size: few
J: TRBJ1-2
D: NA
V: TRBV12-3/TRBV12-4
CDR3: CASSPGSGYGYTF
DNA: TGTGCCAGCAGCCCCGGGAGCGGCTATGGCTACACCTTC

size: NA
J: TRBJ1-6
D: NA
V: TRBV5-1
CDR3: CASSLGDYSVALHF
DNA: TGCGCCAGCAGCTTGGGTGACTACTCGGTCGCCCTCCACTTT